This T cell receptor (beta chain) appears in the sequencing data of a study of T cell changes during pregnancy in multiple sclerosis. The V end was cut by 5 bases, the J end by 9 bases, with 13 bases between. The CDR3 is 13 amino acids. Germline values: CDR1 SGHTA, CDR2 FQGNSA. Repertoires were generated with immunoSEQ multiplex PCR, while TCRdb's copy carries only in-frame clones and drops some. The top ten hold about 0.76% of the sample, which has under 35,000 clones, roughly 92% seen once. The origin of this receptor is a female donor with multiple sclerosis, enrolled in a pregnancy study. The sequenced sample was CD4+ T cells from peripheral blood mononuclear cells, obtained in the first trimester of pregnancy. This rearrangement joins TRBV7-2 to TRBJ1-4; tentative D call: TRBD1 (6 bases). In nucleotides, the CDR3 is TGTGCCAGCAGCCCGGGACAAAGCCAAAAACTGTTTTTT. This encodes CASSPGQSQKLFF.